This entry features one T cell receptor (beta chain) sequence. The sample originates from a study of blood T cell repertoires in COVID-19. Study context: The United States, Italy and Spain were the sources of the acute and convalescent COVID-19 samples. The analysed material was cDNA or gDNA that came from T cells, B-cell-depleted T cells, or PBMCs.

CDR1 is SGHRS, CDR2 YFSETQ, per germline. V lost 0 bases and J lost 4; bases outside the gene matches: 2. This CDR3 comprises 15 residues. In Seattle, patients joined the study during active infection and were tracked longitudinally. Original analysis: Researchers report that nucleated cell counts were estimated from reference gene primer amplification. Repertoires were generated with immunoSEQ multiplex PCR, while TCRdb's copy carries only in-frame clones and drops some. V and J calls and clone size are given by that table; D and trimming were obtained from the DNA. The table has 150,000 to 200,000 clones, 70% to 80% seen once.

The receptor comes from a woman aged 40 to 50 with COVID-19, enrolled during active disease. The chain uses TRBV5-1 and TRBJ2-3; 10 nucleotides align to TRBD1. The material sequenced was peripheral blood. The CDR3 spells CASSLGQGAADTQYF. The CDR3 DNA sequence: TGCGCCAGCAGCTTGGGACAGGGGGCCGCAGATACGCAGTATTTT.